This T cell receptor (beta chain) was documented in a study of T cell clones after liver transplantation. V was cut by 2 bases and J by 0 bases, with 10 bases left in between. The CDR3 sequence is 14 residues long. The germline V gene encodes CDR1 SQVTM and CDR2 ANQGSEA. TCRdb's table, derived via immunoSEQ multiplex PCR, lists solely in-frame clones and lacks some. Here the sample spans fewer than 85,000 clones, less than 90% being singletons. The chain couples TRBV29-1 to TRBJ1-2; a possible D gene is TRBD1 (5 bases). This receptor was taken from a human patient who received a liver transplant. Some T cells here may be from the graft donor. The source was CD4+ T cells from blood, collected at the 22-month timepoint. The CDR3: CSVESGIANYGYTF. DNA for the CDR3: TGCAGCGTTGAATCAGGGATAGCTAACTATGGCTACACCTTC.